This T cell receptor beta chain stems from a study of beta chain features in type 1 diabetes. The overall study: Examination spanned some 100 million sorted cells from all samples.

The entirety of the isolated RNA underwent reverse transcription, so expressed TCRB transcripts were sequenced. Libraries were prepared by immunoSEQ multiplex PCR; TCRdb keeps only in-frame clonotypes and omits some of them. The table has about 220,000 clones, approximately 10% seen once. Note on this clone: As yet, its antigen is unknown.

One heparinised draw of blood, averaging roughly 110 mL, came from each donor. CD45RO/CCR7/CD25/CD127/CD95/CD27 sorting isolated CD4+ naive, central memory, regulatory and stem cell-like memory cells. Whole-study findings and limits: When VDJ junctions were examined, type 1 diabetes patients showed fewer insertions and more deletions.

The CDR3 is made up of 15 amino acids. The germline CDR1 and CDR2 sequences are LNHNV and YYDKDF (reference sequence). Trimming left V 0 bases short and J 7 bases short, with 13 bases between. The clonotype originates from a man aged 18 to 35 in good health. Sequenced: central memory CD4+ T cells from blood. The rearrangement uses TRBV15 and TRBJ2-1, with TRBD1 as a possible D gene (6 bases). The CDR3 DNA sequence: TGTGCCACCAGCAGAGATACTCGACAGGAGAATGAGCAGTTCTTC. This codes for CATSRDTRQENEQFF.